A single sample gave rise to the 5 T cell receptor beta chains below, sequenced in a study of early T cells in non-severe SARS-CoV-2 infection. MiXCR, run by TCRdb on the 5' RACE reads, gives a single entry per CDR3 protein. Of more than 70,000 distinct CDR3 sequences in the sample, 11% were seen once. The sample was whole blood, taken at baseline. The receptors shown here come from an adult who was a healthcare worker with PCR-confirmed SARS-CoV-2 infection or an uninfected control (not recorded which).

This clonotype was seen more than once but under ten times. V usage is TRBV9 and J usage is TRBJ2-3, with D perhaps TRBD2 (6 bases). Trimming stripped 0 bases from V and 3 bases from J, with 14 bases between. Germline V gene data show CDR1 as SGDLS and CDR2 as YYNGEE. The CDR3 has 16 residues. In nucleotides, the CDR3 is TGTGCCAGCAGCGTAGGGAGTCTAGCGAGAACAGATACGCAGTATTTT. It translates to CASSVGSLARTDTQYF.

This clonotype came up a few times. The J gene is TRBJ1-1, the V gene TRBV6-5, with D possibly being TRBD1 (5 bases). The CDR3 extends over 14 amino acids. Germline V CDR1 and CDR2: MNHEY, SVGAGI. Trimming took off 4 bases at V and 5 bases at J, with 14 bases between the two ends. The CDR3 sequence: CASSLGGFATEAFF. Here the CDR3 DNA reads TGTGCCAGCAGTTTGGGGGGGTTCGCGACTGAAGCTTTCTTT.

This clonotype was observed a few times. This chain uses TRBV29-1 with TRBJ1-1; D gene ambiguous. Trimming left V 4 bases short and J 0 bases short, with 6 bases between. CDR1 and CDR2 from the germline V gene are SQVTM and ANQGSEA. CDR3 size: 12 residues. DNA for the CDR3: TGCAGCGTTGGAACCATGAACACTGAAGCTTTCTTT. Amino acids: CSVGTMNTEAFF.

This clonotype has more than one count but fewer than ten. The chain links TRBV28 to TRBJ2-2; possible D gene TRBD1, 6 bases. Germline assignment: CDR1 MDHEN and CDR2 SYDVKM. The V and J ends lost 8 bases and 5 bases respectively, with 12 bases between them. This CDR3 comprises 13 residues. The CDR3 loop reads CASGRGYTGELFF. The DNA of the CDR3 is TGTGCCAGCGGCAGGGGATATACCGGGGAGCTGTTTTTT.

J is TRBJ1-2 and V is TRBV25-1; D not resolved. This CDR3 contains 12 residues. In germline, CDR1 is MGHDK, CDR2 SYGVNS. V was pared by 2 bases and J by 4 bases, with 5 bases between. The CDR3 DNA sequence: TGTGCCAGCAGTGAACTTTTCTATGGCTACACCTTC. It translates to CASSELFYGYTF.